This is a list of T cell receptor beta chains from one sample in a study of graft-versus-host responses after intestinal transplantation. Measured with immunoSEQ multiplex PCR; TCRdb has only the in-frame clones, and not every one. This table has 80,000 to 100,000 clones, just under 95% appearing once. Their recognized antigens are unknown. Specimen: unstimulated CD8+ T cells sorted from spleen or lymph node cells, collected before transplant. These receptors were collected from a human donor who was the organ donor for an intestinal transplant. The CDR3 runs from the conserved cysteine through the conserved F or W. D genes are given only for firm matches. Size is omitted from some rows. Given values are once, few, many or a class for expanded clones.

CASILAGGPFFQETQYF TGTGCCAGCATCTTAGCGGGGGGCCCTTTTTTTCAGGAGACCCAGTACTTC . TRBJ2-5 TRBD2 TRBV2
CASSLELAGTYEQYF TGCGCCAGCAGCTTGGAACTAGCGGGGACCTACGAGCAGTACTTC once TRBJ2-7 TRBD2 TRBV5-1
CASSYRIDNEQYF TGTGCCAGCAGTTACCGAATAGATAATGAGCAGTACTTC once TRBJ2-7 . TRBV6-5
CASSHASGYNEQFF TGTGCCAGCAGCCATGCTAGCGGGTACAATGAGCAGTTCTTC . TRBJ2-1 TRBD2 TRBV14
CAWRDGGALEDEQYF TGTGCCTGGAGAGACGGAGGGGCCCTTGAGGACGAGCAGTACTTC . TRBJ2-7 . TRBV30
CASSVVEGWEQFF TGTGCCAGCAGCGTAGTTGAGGGTTGGGAGCAGTTCTTC . TRBJ2-1 . TRBV9
CASSSGTGSYEQYF TGTGCCAGCAGCTCTGGGACAGGCTCCTACGAGCAGTACTTC . TRBJ2-7 TRBD1 TRBV9
CASSYSQGYNEQFF TGTGCCAGCAGTTACTCGCAGGGCTACAATGAGCAGTTCTTC . TRBJ2-1 . TRBV6-5
CATERGDYNEQFF TGTGCCACAGAGCGGGGGGACTACAATGAGCAGTTCTTC . TRBJ2-1 TRBD2 TRBV10-3
CASSGPAGDEETQYF TGCGCCAGCAGCGGCCCAGCGGGGGACGAGGAGACCCAGTACTTC . TRBJ2-5 TRBD2 TRBV5-1
CASSIGGNEQYF TGTGCCAGTAGTATCGGGGGTAACGAGCAGTACTTC . TRBJ2-7 . TRBV19
CASKTANTGELFF TGTGCCAGCAAAACGGCGAACACCGGGGAGCTGTTTTTT . TRBJ2-2 . TRBV27
CAISESSRGEQYF TGTGCCATCAGTGAGTCCTCGAGAGGGGAGCAGTACTTC few TRBJ2-7 . TRBV10-3
CASSLDWAGVGNEQFF TGTGCCAGCAGCTTAGACTGGGCGGGCGTCGGCAATGAGCAGTTCTTC . TRBJ2-1 . TRBV7-9
CAAGEGNEQFF TGTGCAGCGGGAGAGGGCAATGAGCAGTTCTTC . TRBJ2-1 TRBD2 TRBV28
CASSYGLASNEQFF TGTGCCAGCAGCTACGGACTAGCGAGCAATGAGCAGTTCTTC . TRBJ2-1 TRBD2 TRBV13
CAWSVDGAGGYTF TGTGCCTGGAGTGTAGACGGGGCGGGGGGCTACACCTTC few TRBJ1-2 . TRBV30
CASGWGQGISGNTIYF TGTGCTAGTGGTTGGGGACAGGGAATCTCTGGAAACACCATATATTTT . TRBJ1-3 TRBD1 TRBV12-5
CASSPTGFRQPQHF TGCGCCAGCAGCCCGACAGGGTTTCGGCAGCCCCAGCATTTT once TRBJ1-5 TRBD1 TRBV5-1
CASSPSLGTDYGEFRTTF TGTGCCAGCAGCCCCAGTTTGGGGACGGACTATGGGGAATTTAGGACCACCTTC . TRBJ1-2 . TRBV13
CASSLASGGTSTDTQYF TGTGCCAGCAGCTTAGCTAGCGGGGGTACTAGCACAGATACGCAGTATTTT . TRBJ2-3 TRBD2 TRBV13
CASSPSGGRSRADTQYF TGCGCCAGCAGCCCCTCTGGCGGGAGGAGTCGGGCAGATACGCAGTATTTT . TRBJ2-3 TRBD2 TRBV5-1
CASSYSAAAGETQYF TGTGCCAGCAGTTACTCTGCGGCGGCCGGCGAGACCCAGTACTTC . TRBJ2-5 . TRBV6-5
CASSIWDSNQPQHF TGTGCCAGTAGTATATGGGACAGTAATCAGCCCCAGCATTTT . TRBJ1-5 TRBD1 TRBV19
CASSNRDTWYTEAFF TGTGCCAGCAGTAACAGGGACACCTGGTACACTGAAGCTTTCTTT . TRBJ1-1 . TRBV6-1
CASSPSLVTDTQYF TGTGCCAGCAGCCCGTCACTAGTGACAGATACGCAGTATTTT . TRBJ2-3 . TRBV11-3
CASSSIEAFF TGTGCCAGCAGTTCTATAGAAGCTTTCTTT . TRBJ1-1 . TRBV28
CAISRSLDRGGLNQPQHF TGTGCCATCAGTCGAAGTTTGGACAGGGGGGGGTTGAATCAGCCCCAGCATTTT . TRBJ1-5 TRBD1 TRBV10-3
CASFGPGQGGTYEQYF TGTGCCAGCTTCGGACCCGGACAGGGGGGAACCTACGAGCAGTACTTC . TRBJ2-7 TRBD1 TRBV19
CASSPWPQGASSYEQYF TGTGCCAGCTCACCTTGGCCTCAGGGGGCGAGCTCCTACGAGCAGTACTTC . TRBJ2-7 TRBD1 TRBV18
CASSDSYSDYNKETQYF TGTGCCAGCAGTGATTCCTACTCCGACTATAACAAAGAGACCCAGTACTTC . TRBJ2-5 . TRBV25-1
CAWSVLVNTEAFF TGTGCCTGGAGTGTACTTGTGAACACTGAAGCTTTCTTT . TRBJ1-1 . TRBV30
CASSPILGQGSYNEQFF TGTGCCAGCTCACCCATCCTGGGACAGGGCTCCTACAATGAGCAGTTCTTC . TRBJ2-1 TRBD1 TRBV18
CASSLAASGAQYF TGTGCCAGCAGCTTGGCGGCTAGCGGGGCCCAGTACTTC . TRBJ2-5 TRBD2 TRBV5-6
CASRGRGGRDTQYF TGTGCCAGCAGAGGGCGGGGCGGACGGGATACGCAGTATTTT . TRBJ2-3 . TRBV7-9
CASSWAGLAGFNEQYF TGTGCCAGCAGCTGGGCGGGACTAGCGGGATTCAACGAGCAGTACTTC . TRBJ2-7 TRBD2 TRBV7-9
CASSVGLTTSTDTQYF TGTGCCAGCAGCGTTGGACTTACAACTAGCACAGATACGCAGTATTTT . TRBJ2-3 . TRBV9
CARGAGLGTQYF TGTGCCAGGGGAGCGGGGCTGGGGACCCAGTACTTC . TRBJ2-5 TRBD2 TRBV2
CASSKVTSGSFPYRTDTQYF TGTGCCAGCAGCAAGGTGACTAGCGGGAGCTTCCCCTACCGCACAGATACGCAGTATTTT . TRBJ2-3 . TRBV21-1
CSVDPVRGQETQYF TGCAGCGTTGACCCCGTCAGGGGCCAAGAGACCCAGTACTTC . TRBJ2-5 . TRBV29-1
CASQDTPYSYEQYF TGTGCCAGCCAAGACACCCCTTACTCCTACGAGCAGTACTTC . TRBJ2-7 . TRBV6-5
CATSRGLGGLNEKLFF TGTGCCACCAGCAGGGGGTTGGGGGGGCTTAATGAAAAACTGTTTTTT . TRBJ1-4 . TRBV15
CATSRGLLAGGYNTQYF TGTGCCACCAGCAGAGGCCTACTAGCGGGAGGTTACAATACGCAGTATTTT once TRBJ2-3 TRBD2 TRBV15
CASSASSGNTIYF TGTGCCAGCAGTGCGAGCTCTGGAAACACCATATATTTT few TRBJ1-3 . TRBV2
CASSLSGSSYNEQFF TGTGCCAGCAGCCTCAGCGGGAGCTCCTACAATGAGCAGTTCTTC . TRBJ2-1 TRBD2 TRBV7-9
CASSGQGAVAYEQYF TGTGCCAGCAGTGGACAGGGGGCGGTTGCCTACGAGCAGTACTTC . TRBJ2-7 TRBD1 TRBV2
CSVNSRADYGYTF TGCAGCGTTAATTCCAGGGCTGATTATGGCTACACCTTC . TRBJ1-2 . TRBV29-1
CASRIPPGQGWDTEAFF TGTGCCAGCAGGATCCCTCCGGGACAGGGATGGGACACTGAAGCTTTCTTT . TRBJ1-1 TRBD1 TRBV28
CASSPSGSARETQYF TGTGCCAGCAGTCCTAGCGGGAGTGCGCGAGAGACCCAGTACTTC . TRBJ2-5 TRBD2 TRBV2
CASTVPVAGDETGELFF TGCGCCAGCACTGTGCCTGTAGCGGGAGATGAAACCGGGGAGCTGTTTTTT . TRBJ2-2 TRBD2 TRBV5-1
CASSPPDRPLYGYTF TGTGCCAGCAGTCCCCCGGACAGGCCCCTCTATGGCTACACCTTC . TRBJ1-2 TRBD1 TRBV28
CASRSPSGPRDYNEQFF TGTGCCAGCAGATCCCCTAGCGGACCCCGCGACTACAATGAGCAGTTCTTC . TRBJ2-1 TRBD2 TRBV27
CASSPNSVAGGYTF TGCGCCAGCAGCCCGAACAGCGTAGCGGGTGGCTACACCTTC . TRBJ1-2 . TRBV4-1
CATSLWNTEAFF TGTGCCACCAGCCTATGGAACACTGAAGCTTTCTTT . TRBJ1-1 . TRBV15
CASSFRTGGEGYTF TGTGCCAGCAGTTTCCGGACAGGGGGCGAGGGCTACACCTTC . TRBJ1-2 TRBD1 TRBV28